The 32 T cell receptor beta chains below were found in one sample sequenced in a study of shared clonotypes between healthy human individuals. Libraries were prepared by immunoSEQ multiplex PCR; TCRdb keeps only in-frame clonotypes and omits some of them. This sample yields 2,500,000 or so clones, of which just under 95% are seen a single time; 0.37% belongs to the top ten. The sample consisted of naive CD4+ T cells from PBMCs. Subset given: CD45RA+ positively selected. The origin of the receptors is a young man in good health. Some clones in this sample may be carry-over from other donors' samples.

This clone was detected only once. This chain connects TRBV6-5 to TRBJ1-1, with 8 bases lining up with TRBD1. Germline values: CDR1 MNHEY, CDR2 SVGAGI. The CDR3 is 15 amino acids. V dropped 0 bases and J dropped 6; count of bases not matched to a gene: 6. The chain's CDR3 is CASSYSYRGKAEAFF. The CDR3 nucleotides are TGTGCCAGCAGTTACTCTTACAGGGGGAAGGCTGAAGCTTTCTTT.

The chain links TRBV11-3 to TRBJ2-7; tentative D call: TRBD2 (6 bases). Germline CDR1 is SGHNT and CDR2 is YENEEA. V lost 2 bases and J 2 bases, leaving 13 bases between the germline ends. The CDR3 has 15 amino acids. In DNA, the CDR3 is TGTGCCAGCAGCTTAAAGGGCGGGATGGCCTACGAGCAGTACTTC. Protein: CASSLKGGMAYEQYF.

This sequence joins TRBV5-5 and TRBJ2-1, with TRBD2 identical over 8 bases. Germline V lookup: CDR1 SGHKS, CDR2 YYEKEE (reference sequence). Germline trimming cut 0 bases from V and 4 bases from J; bases unmatched to any gene: 3. The length of the CDR3 is 15 residues. The DNA of the CDR3 is TGTGCCAGCAGCTTGGTAGCGGGAAGTTACAATGAGCAGTTCTTC. It translates to CASSLVAGSYNEQFF.

This chain links TRBV6-5 with TRBJ1-4; D might be TRBD1 (6 bases). V dropped 8 bases and J dropped 6 bases, with 19 bases sitting between them. The germline V gene encodes CDR1 MNHEY and CDR2 SVGAGI. The CDR3 loop spans 15 amino acids. The CDR3 DNA reads TGTGCCAGCCGTTCCTCGGGGGCAAGGGATGAAAAACTGTTTTTT. It encodes CASRSSGARDEKLFF.

The chain carries TRBV9 and TRBJ1-1; D gene uncertain. This CDR3 is built from 13 residues. Germline loops: CDR1 SGDLS, CDR2 YYNGEE. V dropped 4 bases and J dropped 5 bases, with 12 bases sitting between them. The CDR3 sequence: CASSTRSETEAFF. In DNA, the CDR3 is TGTGCCAGCAGCACTAGGTCCGAAACTGAAGCTTTCTTT.

This clone has only one observation. The chain carries TRBV30 and TRBJ2-7, with D hard to call. This CDR3 contains 14 residues. Germline V gives CDR1 GTSNPN, CDR2 SVGIG (reference sequence). V was clipped by 5 bases and J by 6 bases, with 20 bases between them. The CDR3 coding sequence is TGTGCCTGGGCTGACTGGACCGACACGACCGAGCAGTACTTC. Translating gives CAWADWTDTTEQYF.

This clone was detected only once. The rearrangement links TRBV9 to TRBJ1-3; D may be TRBD1 (6 bases). The CDR3 has 16 amino acids. Germline lookup yields CDR1 SGDLS and CDR2 YYNGEE. The V end was cut by 7 bases, the J end by 2 bases, with 19 bases between. CDR3: CASAHQGRGTGNTIYF. CDR3 sequence (DNA): TGTGCCAGCGCCCACCAGGGCAGGGGCACTGGAAACACCATATATTTT.

This chain links TRBV27 with TRBJ2-2; D may be TRBD1 (7 bases). Germline-derived CDR1 and CDR2 are MNHEY and SMNVEV (reference sequence). This CDR3 comprises 16 residues. Trimming took 2 bases from V and 2 from J, leaving 12 bases between them. CDR3 sequence (DNA): TGTGCCAGCAGTTTAAGGGGGGACAGAAACACCGGGGAGCTGTTTTTT. As protein: CASSLRGDRNTGELFF.

This chain joins TRBV5-4 and TRBJ1-1, with 9 bases aligning to TRBD1. CDR3 size: 16 residues. CDR1 SGHNT and CDR2 YYREEE come from the germline V gene (reference sequence). V was pared by 3 bases and J by 1 base, with 7 bases of the junction left unmatched. For the CDR3, the DNA is TGTGCCAGCAGCTGGGGGGGGACAGGGACGAACACTGAAGCTTTCTTT. Amino acids: CASSWGGTGTNTEAFF.

V usage is TRBV6-5 and J usage is TRBJ2-7; TRBD1 is a possible D gene (6 bases). Trimming took 4 bases from V and 6 from J, leaving 13 bases between them. There are 13 residues in the CDR3. Germline V gene lookup returns CDR1 MNHEY and CDR2 SVGAGI. The CDR3 bases are TGTGCCAGCAGTTCAGGGGCTTTCCGCGAGCAGTACTTC. This encodes CASSSGAFREQYF.

CDR3 in DNA: TGTGCCTGGAGTACGGGGGGGGCCGAGTACGAGCAGTACTTC. It codes for CAWSTGGAEYEQYF. V usage is TRBV30 and J usage is TRBJ2-7, with TRBD2 matching 8 bases. There are 14 residues in the CDR3. J lost 4 bases, V lost 2 bases, and 7 bases had no gene match. Germline V gives CDR1 GTSNPN, CDR2 SVGIG (reference sequence).

The V gene is TRBV9, the J gene TRBJ1-5, with 8 bases that match TRBD1. CDR1 and CDR2 (germline): SGDLS, YYNGEE. The CDR3 loop spans 14 amino acids. After removal of 4 bases from V and 5 bases from J, the junction contained 5 bases not matched to a gene. CDR3 in amino acids: CASSRTGNDQPQHF. CDR3 sequence (DNA): TGTGCCAGCAGCAGGACAGGGAACGATCAGCCCCAGCATTTT.

In its sample, this clone was seen once. The chain joins TRBV7-9 to TRBJ2-5, with 11 bases that match TRBD1. Trimming took 5 bases from V and 4 from J; bases not matched to a gene: 6. Germline V gene sequence: CDR1 SEHNR, CDR2 FQNEAQ (reference sequence). There are 15 residues in the CDR3. The CDR3 DNA reads TGTGCCAGCAGCCCAGGACAGGGGGCCTCAGAGACCCAGTACTTC. It encodes CASSPGQGASETQYF.

In this sample, this clone turned up once. Other nucleotide sequences in the sample specify the same CDR3. The chain couples TRBV4-1 to TRBJ2-1; D perhaps matches TRBD2 (6 bases). CDR1 and CDR2 (germline): MGHRA, YSYEKL. The CDR3 loop spans 15 amino acids. V dropped 0 bases and J dropped 3 bases, with 9 bases sitting between them. CDR3 in DNA: TGCGCCAGCAGCCAAGACCGGGGGAACTACAATGAGCAGTTCTTC. This translates into CASSQDRGNYNEQFF.

The chain links TRBV5-1 to TRBJ2-5, with a tentative D call TRBD1 (5 bases). The CDR3 consists of 13 residues. CDR1 is SGHRS and CDR2 is YFSETQ in the germline V gene. V was pared by 6 bases and J by 2 bases, with 11 bases between. The CDR3 loop reads CASMGAGQETQYF. Here the CDR3 DNA reads TGCGCCAGCATGGGTGCAGGGCAAGAGACCCAGTACTTC.

The chain employs TRBV5-5 and TRBJ2-7; D may match TRBD1 or TRBD2 (5 bases each). Germline V lookup: CDR1 SGHKS, CDR2 YYEKEE (reference sequence). V was trimmed by 1 base and J by 0 bases, leaving 26 bases between them. This CDR3 is 20 amino acids long. This chain's CDR3 is CASSLTGRLGDLPPSYEQYF. The CDR3 nucleotides are TGTGCCAGCAGCTTGACCGGACGGTTGGGGGACCTTCCTCCCTCCTACGAGCAGTACTTC. The full variable domain, rest sourced from reference TRBV5-5 and TRBJ2-7, is DAGVTQSPTHLIKTRGQQVTLRCSPISGHKSVSWYQQVLGQGPQFIFQYYEKEERGRGNFPDRFSARQFPNYSSELNVNALLLGDSALYLCASSLTGRLGDLPPSYEQYFGPGTRLTVT.

This clone was detected only once. The chain joins TRBV9 to TRBJ2-7; 10 nucleotides match TRBD2. The CDR3 covers 14 residues. V lost 4 bases, J lost 2 bases, and 3 bases stayed unmatched. Germline V lookup: CDR1 SGDLS, CDR2 YYNGEE. The DNA of the CDR3 is TGTGCCAGCAGCCTAACTAGCGGGACCTACGAGCAGTACTTC. This sequence encodes CASSLTSGTYEQYF.

The V gene is TRBV4-1, the J gene TRBJ2-7, with 7 bases aligning to TRBD1. CDR1 is MGHRA and CDR2 is YSYEKL in the germline V gene. Trimming took 1 base from V and 4 from J; bases not matched to a gene: 10. CDR3 size: 16 residues. The DNA for the CDR3 is TGCGCCAGCAGCCAAGGGAGGACAGGCAACCGATACGAGCAGTACTTC. Translated, it gives CASSQGRTGNRYEQYF.

In DNA, the CDR3 is TGTGCCAGCAGCGCTTATGAAAAACTGTTTTTT. Translated, it gives CASSAYEKLFF. The rearrangement links TRBV2 to TRBJ1-4; D ambiguous. Trimming cost V 6 bases and J 6 bases, with 5 bases left between them. In germline, CDR1 is SNHLY, CDR2 FYNNEI. CDR3 length: 11 amino acids. The whole variable domain, filled in from reference TRBV2 and TRBJ1-4, reads EPEVTQTPSHQVTQMGQEVILRCVPISNHLYFYWYRQILGQKVEFLVSFYNNEISEKSEIFDDQFSVERPDGSNFTLKIRSTKLEDSAMYFCASSAYEKLFFGSGTQLSVL.

This clone was seen only once. This chain uses TRBV7-2 with TRBJ2-2; 12 bases agree with TRBD2. Germline assignment: CDR1 SGHTA and CDR2 FQGNSA. CDR3 length equals 17 residues. V shed 5 bases and J 6 bases; nucleotides not matched to a gene: 10. The DNA of the CDR3 is TGTGCCAGCAGCCCGCGACTAGCGGGAGATCTCCCCGGGGAGCTGTTTTTT. Translation gives CASSPRLAGDLPGELFF.

The V and J genes are TRBV6-1 and TRBJ2-1, with D possibly called TRBD1 or TRBD2 (5 bases each). This CDR3 region has 13 residues. Germline CDR1 and CDR2: MNHNS and SASEGT. V was shortened by 7 bases and J by 10 bases, with 17 bases between the two germline ends. The chain's CDR3 is CASKIRDLGEQFF. The DNA for the CDR3 is TGTGCCAGCAAAATCCGGGACCTAGGGGAGCAGTTCTTC.

V is TRBV5-5 and J is TRBJ1-1; D is uncertain. This CDR3 is 12 amino acids long. Trimming stripped 4 bases from V and 4 bases from J, with 8 bases between. CDR1 and CDR2 (germline): SGHKS, YYEKEE (reference sequence). DNA of the CDR3: TGTGCCAGCAGCCGGGCCCCCACTGAAGCTTTCTTT. The encoded protein is CASSRAPTEAFF. Looking up the rest from reference TRBV5-5 and TRBJ1-1 gives the full variable domain: DAGVTQSPTHLIKTRGQQVTLRCSPISGHKSVSWYQQVLGQGPQFIFQYYEKEERGRGNFPDRFSARQFPNYSSELNVNALLLGDSALYLCASSRAPTEAFFGQGTRLTVV.

The chain links TRBV19 to TRBJ2-5; a possible D gene is TRBD2 (5 bases). The germline V and J ends were trimmed by 6 bases and 5 bases, with 16 bases remaining between them. Germline CDR1 and CDR2: LNHDA and SQIVND (reference sequence). This CDR3 has 14 amino acids. The CDR3 sequence: CASRKAEPRETQYF. As DNA, the CDR3 is TGTGCCAGTAGAAAAGCGGAACCCCGGGAGACCCAGTACTTC.

J is TRBJ1-4 and V is TRBV7-9; unclear D gene. V was cut by 6 bases and J by 3 bases, with 14 bases left in between. Germline CDR1 SEHNR, CDR2 FQNEAQ (reference sequence). This CDR3 contains 15 residues. The CDR3 loop reads CASRFSIQSNEKLFF. The CDR3 coding sequence is TGTGCCAGCAGATTCAGTATTCAGTCTAATGAAAAACTGTTTTTT.

This chain uses TRBV7-8 with TRBJ1-4; D not certain. With 1 base removed from V and 0 bases from J, the gap between germline ends came to 15 bases. Germline CDR1 and CDR2: SGHVS and FQNEAQ. The length of the CDR3 is 18 residues. The CDR3 loop reads CASSLGVWQAATNEKLFF. The CDR3 DNA is TGTGCCAGCAGCTTAGGGGTGTGGCAGGCTGCAACTAATGAAAAACTGTTTTTT.

The genes are TRBV5-1 and TRBJ1-5; weak D call: TRBD1 (5 bases). This CDR3 spans 20 amino acids. Germline-derived CDR1 and CDR2 are SGHRS and YFSETQ. V lost 7 bases and J lost 0, with 29 bases in between. Here the CDR3 DNA reads TGCGCCAGCTTTCCGGATCGGGACCTACGCTCCCACTATAGCAATCAGCCCCAGCATTTT. It specifies CASFPDRDLRSHYSNQPQHF.

In the case of this clone: The same CDR3 arises from other DNA sequences in this sample as well. V is TRBV7-8 and J is TRBJ2-3; 7 nucleotides agree with TRBD1. Germline loops: CDR1 SGHVS, CDR2 FQNEAQ. V shed 1 base, J shed 5 bases, and the junction held 3 bases outside the gene matches. The CDR3 extends over 14 amino acids. Here the CDR3 reads CASSLGQGRDTQYF. In nucleotides, the CDR3 is TGTGCCAGCAGCTTAGGACAGGGTAGAGATACGCAGTATTTT. Variable domain in full (rest from reference TRBV7-8 and TRBJ2-3): GAGVSQSPRYKVAKRGQDVALRCDPISGHVSLFWYQQALGQGPEFLTYFQNEAQLDKSGLPSDRFFAERPEGSVSTLKIQRTQQEDSAVYLCASSLGQGRDTQYFGPGTRLTVL.

CDR3 nucleotides: TGTGCCAGCGCCGACAGCAGGCTTCGAAACACCATATATTTT. Protein sequence: CASADSRLRNTIYF. The rearrangement uses TRBV5-4 and TRBJ1-3, with D maybe TRBD1 (5 bases). Between the trimmed V and J ends, which lost 7 bases and 5 bases, there was a span of 16 bases. Germline V gives CDR1 SGHNT, CDR2 YYREEE (reference sequence). The CDR3 has 14 residues.

The V call is TRBV4-2, the J call TRBJ2-2; D ambiguous. The V gene's germline CDR1 is LGHNA and CDR2 YNFKEQ. Deletions cut 3 bases from V and 1 base from J, with 6 bases between. This CDR3 has 14 residues. The CDR3 region has the DNA TGTGCCAGCAGCCAGACCCAGAACACCGGGGAGCTGTTTTTT. Its translation: CASSQTQNTGELFF.

The chain joins TRBV7-8 to TRBJ2-7; 8 bases match TRBD1. CDR3 length: 16 residues. The trim removed 5 bases at V and 3 bases at J, leaving 12 bases unmatched. Germline V lookup: CDR1 SGHVS, CDR2 FQNEAQ. The CDR3 DNA reads as TGTGCCAGCAGCACGTGGGACAGGACCTACAACTACGAGCAGTACTTC. The encoded protein is CASSTWDRTYNYEQYF.

The rearrangement joins TRBV7-8 to TRBJ1-1; TRBD1 is a possible D gene (5 bases). Looked up from germline, CDR1 is SGHVS and CDR2 is FQNEAQ. V was clipped by 10 bases and J by 1 base, with 13 bases between them. The CDR3 runs 13 residues. For the CDR3, the DNA is TGTGCCACTTCCATAACAGGGAACACTGAAGCTTTCTTT. This gives the protein CATSITGNTEAFF.

Turning to this clone: Other DNA sequences of this sample code for an identical CDR3. The chain joins TRBV5-5 to TRBJ2-7, with D possibly matching TRBD1 (5 bases). CDR3 length: 13 amino acids. Germline lookup yields CDR1 SGHKS and CDR2 YYEKEE (reference sequence). The V and J ends lost 0 bases and 1 base respectively, with 5 bases between them. The CDR3 loop reads CASSLAGSYEQYF. DNA for the CDR3: TGTGCCAGCAGCTTGGCAGGGTCCTACGAGCAGTACTTC.